This TCR beta chain was recovered during a study of tumour-infiltrating T cells in Burkitt lymphoma. Study context: The Burkitt lymphoma cohort spanned all epidemiological subtypes. Repertoire clonality predicted overall and progression-free survival. Study results and limitations: Public clonotypes, several, appeared across numerous Burkitt lymphoma patients.

This clone has only a few counts. The target antigen is unknown. Produced via immunoSEQ multiplex PCR; TCRdb's table is partial and in-frame only. The sample includes 2,000 to 2,500 clones, roughly 14% of them seen just once. CDR1 is MNHNS and CDR2 is SASEGT in the germline V gene. The V and J ends lost 7 bases and 3 bases, in that order; junction bases with no gene match: 6. The CDR3 runs 13 residues. The gene calls are TRBV6-1 and TRBJ2-7, with 7 bases matching TRBD2. Specimen: tumor tissue. This clonotype was sampled from a human donor with Burkitt lymphoma. DNA of the CDR3: TGTGCCAGCAAGCGGGACTCCCTCTACGAGCAGTACTTC. Its translation is CASKRDSLYEQYF.